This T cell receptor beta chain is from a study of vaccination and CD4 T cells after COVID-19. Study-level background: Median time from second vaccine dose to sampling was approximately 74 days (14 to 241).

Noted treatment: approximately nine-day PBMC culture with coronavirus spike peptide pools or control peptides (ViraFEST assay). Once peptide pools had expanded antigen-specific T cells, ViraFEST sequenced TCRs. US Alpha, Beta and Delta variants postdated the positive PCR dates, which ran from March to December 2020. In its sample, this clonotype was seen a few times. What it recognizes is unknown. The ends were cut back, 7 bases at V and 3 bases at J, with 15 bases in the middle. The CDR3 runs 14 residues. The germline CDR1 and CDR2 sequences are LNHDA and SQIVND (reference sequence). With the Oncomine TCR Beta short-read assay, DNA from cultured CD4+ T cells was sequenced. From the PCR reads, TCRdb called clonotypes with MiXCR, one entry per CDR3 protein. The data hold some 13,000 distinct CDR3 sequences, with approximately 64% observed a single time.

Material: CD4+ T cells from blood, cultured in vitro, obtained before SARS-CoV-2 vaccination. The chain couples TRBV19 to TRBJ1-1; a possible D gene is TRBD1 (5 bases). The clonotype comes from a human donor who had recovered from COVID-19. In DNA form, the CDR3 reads TGTGCCAGTACTAAAACGTGGGGGTACACTGAAGCTTTCTTT. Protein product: CASTKTWGYTEAFF.